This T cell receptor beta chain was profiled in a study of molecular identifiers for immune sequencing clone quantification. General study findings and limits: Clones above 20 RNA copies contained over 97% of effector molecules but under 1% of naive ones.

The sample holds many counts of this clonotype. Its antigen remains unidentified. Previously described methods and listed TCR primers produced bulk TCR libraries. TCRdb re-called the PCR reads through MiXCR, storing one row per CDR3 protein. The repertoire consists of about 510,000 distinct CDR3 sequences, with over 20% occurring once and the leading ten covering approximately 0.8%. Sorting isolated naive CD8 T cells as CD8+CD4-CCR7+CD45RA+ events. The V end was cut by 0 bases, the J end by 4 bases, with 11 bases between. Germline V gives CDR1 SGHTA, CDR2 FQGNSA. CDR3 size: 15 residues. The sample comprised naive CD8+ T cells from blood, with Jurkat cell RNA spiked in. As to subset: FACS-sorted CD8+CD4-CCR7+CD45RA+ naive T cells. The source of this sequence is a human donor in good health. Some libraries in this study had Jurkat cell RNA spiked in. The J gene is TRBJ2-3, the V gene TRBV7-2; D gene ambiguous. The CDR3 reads CASSLALWGSDTQYF. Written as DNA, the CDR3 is TGTGCCAGCAGCTTAGCACTATGGGGTTCAGATACGCAGTATTTT.